Listed here are 31 T cell receptor beta chains from one sample, sequenced in a study of PD-L1 blockade in urothelial cancer (dated by TCRdb to the late 2010s). The intended sense of this specimen's time point label: pretreatment peripheral blood. Library generation was performed with the immunoSEQ multiplex PCR assay. The clones in this table, taken by TCRdb from immuneACCESS, are in-frame only. Not every clone is retained; where verified, under half of the shortfall comes from an unresolved V gene, and the cause of the rest is unknown. The sample table lists about 17,000 clones, about 89% of them with a count of one. Roughly 13% of the sample goes to the ten largest clones. The sample consisted of PBMCs, taken around atezolizumab (anti-PD-L1) treatment. The receptor set was obtained from a man between 65 and 85 years old with urothelial cancer.

The V gene is TRBV6-5, the J gene TRBJ1-2, with a tentative D call TRBD1 (6 bases). The CDR3 totals 13 residues. V dropped 6 bases and J dropped 0 bases, with 8 bases sitting between them. Germline values: CDR1 MNHEY, CDR2 SVGAGI. This chain's CDR3 is CASRDRTNYGYTF. CDR3 coding DNA: TGTGCCAGCAGGGACAGAACTAACTATGGCTACACCTTC.

In this sample, this clone turned up a few times. The chain uses TRBV19 and TRBJ1-4; tentatively, D is TRBD1 (5 bases). Germline V CDR1 and CDR2: LNHDA, SQIVND (reference sequence). The CDR3 totals 12 residues. Trimming pared 5 bases from V and 7 bases from J, leaving 8 bases between. The CDR3 here is CASSWQGEKLFF. CDR3 nucleotides: TGTGCCAGTAGTTGGCAGGGTGAAAAACTGTTTTTT.

This chain uses TRBV23-1 with TRBJ1-2; 7 bases align to TRBD1. TRBV23-1 is an ORF, with its function uncertain. The CDR3 spans 18 residues. The V gene end was trimmed by 4 bases and the J gene end by 2 bases; junction bases not matched to a gene: 16. Here the CDR3 reads CASSRTDRVYSTNYGYTF. CDR3 coding DNA: TGCGCCAGCAGTCGGACCGACAGGGTCTATTCCACCAACTATGGCTACACCTTC.

Details on this clone: Sequence at one end of the junction differs from germline and may be a read error. The chain combines TRBV11-2 with TRBJ1-2; D gene ambiguous. CDR3 size: 16 residues. Germline lookup yields CDR1 SGHAT and CDR2 FQNNGV. The CDR3 DNA is TGTGCCAGCAGCCCTTTGAGTCCGGGGATACACGGTGGCAACACCTTC. Protein sequence: CASSPLSPGIHGGNTF.

CDR3 nucleotides: TGTGCCAGCAGTTTATCGTCGACAGATATGAACACTGAAGCTTTCTTT. Its translation: CASSLSSTDMNTEAFF. J is TRBJ1-1 and V is TRBV28; possibly TRBD1 for D (5 bases). The CDR3 runs to 16 residues. Trimming stripped 1 base from V and 0 bases from J, with 12 bases between. Germline CDR1 is MDHEN and CDR2 is SYDVKM.

V and J are TRBV19 and TRBJ1-2; D perhaps matches TRBD1 (6 bases). The V gene lost 9 bases and the J gene lost 0 bases, with 11 bases spanning the gap. CDR3 length equals 13 residues. Per the germline V gene, CDR1 is LNHDA and CDR2 is SQIVND (reference sequence). In DNA form, the CDR3 reads TGTGCCAGCACAGGGATATCTAACTATGGCTACACCTTC. The encoded protein is CASTGISNYGYTF.

CDR3 nucleotide sequence: TGTGCCAGTAGTATACGCGGGGGGGAGACCCAGTACTTC. This gives the protein CASSIRGGETQYF. The V call is TRBV19, the J call TRBJ2-5, with TRBD2 matching over 8 bases. Germline V lookup: CDR1 LNHDA, CDR2 SQIVND (reference sequence). There are 13 residues in the CDR3. The V gene end was trimmed by 2 bases and the J gene end by 5 bases; junction bases not matched to a gene: 1.

This chain joins TRBV23-1 and TRBJ1-5; 7 nucleotides line up with TRBD1. TRBV23-1 is designated an ORF whose function remains uncertain. The V segment lost 2 bases and the J segment 1 base; nucleotides outside the gene matches: 11. CDR3 length equals 18 residues. The CDR3 here is CASSQPVLTGLSNQPQHF. The CDR3 DNA reads as TGCGCCAGCAGTCAACCTGTTCTGACAGGGTTGAGCAATCAGCCCCAGCATTTT.

This clone came up a few times. The CDR3: CATLGRFGYTF. The CDR3 DNA sequence: TGTGCCACCTTGGGCAGATTTGGCTACACCTTC. The gene calls are TRBV10-3 and TRBJ1-2; D ambiguous. This CDR3 has 11 amino acids. Deletions cut 10 bases from V and 7 bases from J, with 13 bases between. Germline V gene lookup returns CDR1 ENHRY and CDR2 SYGVKD.

This clone was detected only a few times. The CDR3 DNA follows: TGTGCCACCAACGCGGGGACAGTGAACACCGGGGAGCTGTTTTTT. Translation gives CATNAGTVNTGELFF. The genes are TRBV7-9 and TRBJ2-2; maybe TRBD1 (7 bases). V was trimmed by 10 bases and J by 1 base, leaving 16 bases between them. The CDR3 spans 15 residues. Germline CDR1 is SEHNR and CDR2 is FQNEAQ (reference sequence).

The CDR3 sequence is CASSVGLRGGVETQYF. In nucleotides, the CDR3 is TGTGCCAGCAGCGTAGGGTTGCGGGGGGGCGTTGAGACCCAGTACTTC. The chain links TRBV9 to TRBJ2-5; 9 bases line up with TRBD2. CDR1 and CDR2 from the germline V gene are SGDLS and YYNGEE. V shed 0 bases and J 5 bases; nucleotides not matched to a gene: 8. This CDR3 region has 16 residues.

The chain couples TRBV7-9 to TRBJ1-1; a possible D gene is TRBD1 (6 bases). Germline V gene sequence: CDR1 SEHNR, CDR2 FQNEAQ (reference sequence). The CDR3 runs 15 residues. The germline V and J ends were trimmed by 3 bases and 0 bases, with 11 bases remaining between them. CDR3 loop: CASSFGGHMNTEAFF. CDR3 DNA: TGTGCCAGCAGCTTTGGGGGACACATGAACACTGAAGCTTTCTTT.

The CDR3 sequence: CASSQEAGPVQYF. The CDR3 nucleotides read TGTGCCAGCAGCCAAGAGGCAGGGCCAGTGCAGTACTTC. The V and J genes are TRBV14 and TRBJ2-7; TRBD1 might be the D (5 bases). Looked up from germline, CDR1 is SGHDN and CDR2 is FVKESK. V was trimmed by 0 bases and J by 9 bases, leaving 12 bases between them. The CDR3 totals 13 residues. Complete variable domain (other parts from reference TRBV14 and TRBJ2-7): EAGVTQFPSHSVIEKGQTVTLRCDPISGHDNLYWYRRVMGKEIKFLLHFVKESKQDESGMPNNRFLAERTGGTYSTLKVQPAELEDSGVYFCASSQEAGPVQYFGPGTRLTVT.

Only one count was recorded for this clone. The V gene is TRBV19, the J gene TRBJ1-5; TRBD1 might be the D (5 bases). Germline V gives CDR1 LNHDA, CDR2 SQIVND (reference sequence). Trimming removed 7 bases at V and 0 bases at J, with 16 bases between. This CDR3 spans 16 amino acids. Written as DNA, the CDR3 is TGTGCCAGTAAACGGGGGGGAGGGCCTAGCAATCAGCCCCAGCATTTT. Translating it yields CASKRGGGPSNQPQHF.

This chain connects TRBV6-6 to TRBJ2-5; 7 bases align to TRBD2. The germline V gene has CDR1 MNHNY and CDR2 SVGAGI (reference sequence). CDR3 length: 16 amino acids. V shed 7 bases, J shed 2 bases, and the junction held 13 bases outside the gene matches. The CDR3 DNA reads TGTGCCAGCACTCCCGGCGGGGACTATCCACAAGAGACCCAGTACTTC. Amino acid sequence: CASTPGGDYPQETQYF.

The chain recombines TRBV6-1 with TRBJ1-6; D is undetermined. The CDR3 has 12 residues. The V end was cut by 4 bases, the J end by 7 bases, with 5 bases between. Germline lookup yields CDR1 MNHNS and CDR2 SASEGT. CDR3 DNA sequence: TGTGCCAGCAGTGTAATGAATTCACCCCTCCACTTT. Translating gives CASSVMNSPLHF.

This rearrangement joins TRBV10-1 to TRBJ1-2; D is perhaps TRBD1 (6 bases). CDR1 WNHNN and CDR2 SYGVQD come from the germline V gene (reference sequence). The length of the CDR3 is 15 residues. V lost 0 bases and J 0 bases, leaving 8 bases between the germline ends. The CDR3 region has the DNA TGCGCCAGCAGTGAGTCTACAGGGCCTAACTATGGCTACACCTTC. The encoded protein is CASSESTGPNYGYTF.

This chain joins TRBV6-5 and TRBJ2-7; TRBD1 matches at 9 bases. This CDR3 region has 16 residues. After removal of 2 bases from V and 6 bases from J, the junction contained 11 bases not matched to a gene. Germline V CDR1 and CDR2: MNHEY, SVGAGI. The CDR3, as DNA: TGTGCCAGCAGTTACGGGAGCCCGGGACAGGGTTTCGAGCAGTACTTC. This codes for CASSYGSPGQGFEQYF.

The chain couples TRBV18 to TRBJ2-7, with D maybe TRBD2 (7 bases). Germline values: CDR1 KGHSH, CDR2 LQKENI. V lost 4 bases and J 3 bases, leaving 10 bases between the germline ends. There are 13 residues in the CDR3. The CDR3 bases are TGTGCCAGCTCACTAGGGGGGGGCTACGAGCAGTACTTC. Its translation: CASSLGGGYEQYF.

The genes are TRBV4-1 and TRBJ2-2, with a weak D call TRBD2 (6 bases). The CDR3 extends over 15 amino acids. The V gene lost 0 bases and the J gene lost 6 bases, with 11 bases spanning the gap. The germline V gene encodes CDR1 MGHRA and CDR2 YSYEKL. CDR3 bases: TGCGCCAGCAGCCAAGACGGTTGGGGGGCCGGGGAGCTGTTTTTT. This sequence encodes CASSQDGWGAGELFF.

V usage is TRBV5-1 and J usage is TRBJ2-3, with D possibly matching TRBD1 (6 bases). Germline V gene lookup returns CDR1 SGHRS and CDR2 YFSETQ. This CDR3 is 15 amino acids long. V was clipped by 2 bases and J by 1 base, with 11 bases between them. CDR3 DNA sequence: TGCGCCAGCAGCTTACAGGGTTTTGGCACAGATACGCAGTATTTT. Amino acid sequence: CASSLQGFGTDTQYF.

This sequence joins TRBV18 and TRBJ2-7, with a possible D match to TRBD2 (6 bases). Germline loops: CDR1 KGHSH, CDR2 LQKENI. The CDR3 covers 14 residues. V lost 3 bases and J lost 3, with 12 bases in between. CDR3 sequence reads: CASSPQEGSYEQYF. CDR3 coding DNA: TGTGCCAGCTCACCCCAGGAGGGGAGCTACGAGCAGTACTTC.

The genes are TRBV6-1 and TRBJ2-1, with TRBD2 matching over 8 bases. J gave up 4 bases and V 1 base, and 3 bases lay outside the gene matches. CDR3 length: 15 residues. Germline assignment: CDR1 MNHNS and CDR2 SASEGT. The CDR3: CASSEGASGYNEQFF. CDR3 in DNA: TGTGCCAGCAGTGAAGGTGCTAGCGGGTACAATGAGCAGTTCTTC.

The chain employs TRBV7-6 and TRBJ1-1, with a tentative D call TRBD1 (6 bases). Germline values: CDR1 SGHVS, CDR2 FNYEAQ. V dropped 5 bases and J dropped 1 base, with 14 bases sitting between them. This CDR3 spans 15 amino acids. The CDR3 loop reads CASSQAGQSNTEAFF. CDR3 coding DNA: TGTGCCAGCAGCCAGGCCGGACAGTCGAACACTGAAGCTTTCTTT.

The chain combines TRBV27 with TRBJ1-6; D is unresolved. Trimming stripped 5 bases from V and 9 bases from J, with 11 bases between. CDR3 length: 13 amino acids. Germline lookup yields CDR1 MNHEY and CDR2 SMNVEV (reference sequence). CDR3 DNA sequence: TGTGCCAGCAGTCTTATTGCGGGTTCACCCCTCCACTTT. Amino acids: CASSLIAGSPLHF.

The chain carries TRBV28 and TRBJ1-5; D might be TRBD1 (5 bases). The V gene lost 3 bases and the J gene lost 6 bases, with 15 bases spanning the gap. CDR1 is MDHEN and CDR2 is SYDVKM in the germline V gene. This CDR3 region has 15 residues. CDR3 loop: CASSFGASPGQPQHF. The CDR3 coding sequence is TGTGCCAGCAGTTTTGGGGCCAGTCCGGGTCAGCCCCAGCATTTT.

In its sample, this clone was seen once. The CDR3 reads CASSLIGGKSFYEQYF. Written as DNA, the CDR3 is TGTGCCAGCAGTTTAATAGGGGGCAAATCCTTCTACGAGCAGTACTTC. V and J are TRBV27 and TRBJ2-7; 7 bases line up with TRBD1. The CDR3 has 16 amino acids. The trim removed 2 bases at V and 3 bases at J, leaving 10 bases unmatched. Germline V CDR1 and CDR2: MNHEY, SMNVEV (reference sequence).

This clone was counted only a few times. This chain joins TRBV30 and TRBJ1-1; no firm D call. In germline, CDR1 is GTSNPN, CDR2 SVGIG (reference sequence). This CDR3 has 15 amino acids. The V and J ends lost 2 bases and 0 bases respectively, with 13 bases between them. For the CDR3, the DNA is TGTGCCTGGAGTTTCCAACACGGGATGAACACTGAAGCTTTCTTT. It encodes CAWSFQHGMNTEAFF.

The chain employs TRBV7-6 and TRBJ2-3; possible D gene TRBD1, 5 bases. The CDR3 extends over 17 amino acids. Trimming pared 0 bases from V and 0 bases from J, leaving 13 bases between. Germline lookup yields CDR1 SGHVS and CDR2 FNYEAQ. The CDR3 bases are TGTGCCAGCAGCTTAGCCACCAACAGGCCTAGCACAGATACGCAGTATTTT. Encoded protein: CASSLATNRPSTDTQYF.

The chain has TRBV29-1 and TRBJ2-5; 8 positions agree with TRBD2. V dropped 0 bases and J dropped 4; count of bases not matched to a gene: 7. CDR1 is SQVTM, CDR2 ANQGSEA, per germline. This CDR3 has 15 residues. The DNA for the CDR3 is TGCAGCGTTGAAGATTGGGCGGGGGGAGCAGAGACCCAGTACTTC. Translating it yields CSVEDWAGGAETQYF.

The chain's CDR3 is CASSLMGQSPNYGYTF. CDR3 coding DNA: TGTGCCAGCAGCTTGATGGGACAGAGTCCTAACTATGGCTACACCTTC. The chain is built from TRBV5-5 and TRBJ1-2; 7 nucleotides match TRBD1. Germline assignment: CDR1 SGHKS and CDR2 YYEKEE (reference sequence). V gave up 1 base and J gave up 0 bases; unmatched junction bases: 6. The CDR3 loop spans 16 amino acids.